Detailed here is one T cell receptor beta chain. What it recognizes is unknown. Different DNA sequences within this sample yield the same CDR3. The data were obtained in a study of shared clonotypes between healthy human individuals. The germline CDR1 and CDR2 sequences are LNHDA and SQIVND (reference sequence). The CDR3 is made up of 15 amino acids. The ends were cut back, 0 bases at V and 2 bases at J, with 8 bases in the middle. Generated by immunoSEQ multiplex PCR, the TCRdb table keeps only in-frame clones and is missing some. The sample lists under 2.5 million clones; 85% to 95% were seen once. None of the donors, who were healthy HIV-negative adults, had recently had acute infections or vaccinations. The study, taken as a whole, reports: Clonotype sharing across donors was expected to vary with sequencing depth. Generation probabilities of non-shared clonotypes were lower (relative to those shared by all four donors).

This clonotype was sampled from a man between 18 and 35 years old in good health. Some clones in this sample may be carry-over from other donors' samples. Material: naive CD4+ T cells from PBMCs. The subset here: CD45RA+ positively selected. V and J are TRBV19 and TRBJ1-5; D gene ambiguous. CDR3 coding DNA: TGTGCCAGTAGTATAGAGGGAACAGGCAATCAGCCCCAGCATTTT. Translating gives CASSIEGTGNQPQHF. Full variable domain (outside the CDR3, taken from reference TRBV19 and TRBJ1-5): DGGITQSPKYLFRKEGQNVTLSCEQNLNHDAMYWYRQDPGQGLRLIYYSQIVNDFQKGDIAEGYSVSREKKESFPLTVTSAQKNPTAFYLCASSIEGTGNQPQHFGDGTRLSIL.